The 25 T cell receptor beta chains below come from one sample, sequenced in a study of early T cells in non-severe SARS-CoV-2 infection. Each CDR3 protein is one row after TCRdb ran MiXCR on the 5' RACE reads. The sample carries about 110,000 distinct CDR3 sequences, 12% recorded once. Sequencing was done on a sample of whole blood. These TCRs come from an adult who was a healthcare worker with PCR-confirmed SARS-CoV-2 infection or an uninfected control (not recorded which).

At least ten counts were recorded for this clonotype. V usage is TRBV3-1 and J usage is TRBJ2-1; 7 bases are shared with TRBD2. Germline V CDR1 and CDR2: LGHDT, YNNKEL (reference sequence). The CDR3 is 16 amino acids. J lost 4 bases, V lost 4 bases, and 10 bases had no gene match. In DNA form, the CDR3 reads TGTGCCAGCAGCCGAATTGTGGGCGGGGGATACAATGAGCAGTTCTTC. Translation gives CASSRIVGGGYNEQFF.

The V call is TRBV3-1, the J call TRBJ2-1, with a weak D call TRBD1 (6 bases). Germline CDR1 LGHDT, CDR2 YNNKEL (reference sequence). CDR3 size: 12 residues. V dropped 2 bases and J dropped 12 bases, with 11 bases sitting between them. CDR3 in amino acids: CASSQIQGRQFF. The CDR3, as DNA: TGTGCCAGCAGCCAAATTCAGGGGAGGCAGTTCTTC.

This clonotype was seen more than once but under ten times. J is TRBJ1-5 and V is TRBV20-1; 9 bases match TRBD1. Germline V gene sequence: CDR1 DFQATT, CDR2 SNEGSKA (reference sequence). This CDR3 spans 14 amino acids. Unmatched junction bases numbered 3, after V lost 3 bases and J lost 3 bases. CDR3 in DNA: TGCAGTGCTAGGGGGACAGGGTTCAATCAGCCCCAGCATTTT. This translates into CSARGTGFNQPQHF.

The gene calls are TRBV6-5 and TRBJ1-6; 8 bases line up with TRBD1. V lost 5 bases and J lost 4; bases outside the gene matches: 7. The CDR3 extends over 16 amino acids. CDR1 is MNHEY, CDR2 SVGAGI, per germline. CDR3 in DNA: TGTGCCAGCAGTAAGTTCCGGACAGGGTATAATTCACCCCTCCACTTT. It is translated as CASSKFRTGYNSPLHF.

J is TRBJ2-2 and V is TRBV7-2; D is uncertain. The CDR3 covers 15 residues. CDR1 SGHTA and CDR2 FQGNSA come from the germline V gene. Trimming left V 8 bases short and J 8 bases short, with 21 bases between. The CDR3 sequence is CASGPRPPVRGELFF. DNA for the CDR3: TGTGCCAGCGGCCCAAGGCCACCTGTAAGGGGGGAGCTGTTTTTT.

The rearrangement uses TRBV20-1 and TRBJ2-1; D ambiguous. Germline-derived CDR1 and CDR2 are DFQATT and SNEGSKA (reference sequence). The CDR3 loop spans 15 amino acids. V lost 0 bases and J lost 1, with 10 bases in between. For the CDR3, the DNA is TGCAGTGCTAGAGAAATCCCCGGGTCCTACAATGAGCAGTTCTTC. It is translated as CSAREIPGSYNEQFF.

This clonotype was detected many times. The CDR3 DNA reads as TGTGCCAGCAGTGATAGGGTGGACAGGGTAGTGAATGAGCAGTTCTTC. This codes for CASSDRVDRVVNEQFF. The chain joins TRBV2 to TRBJ2-1; 8 bases map to TRBD1. V was pared by 3 bases and J by 7 bases, with 11 bases of the junction left unmatched. CDR1 and CDR2 from the germline V gene are SNHLY and FYNNEI. The CDR3 extends over 16 amino acids.

V is TRBV11-2 and J is TRBJ2-1; 8 bases align to TRBD2. Germline assignment: CDR1 SGHAT and CDR2 FQNNGV. The V and J ends lost 4 bases and 2 bases, in that order; junction bases with no gene match: 4. This CDR3 region has 15 residues. The CDR3 reads CASSSGTRPYNEQFF. The DNA of the CDR3 is TGTGCCAGCAGCTCTGGGACTAGGCCCTACAATGAGCAGTTCTTC.

This clonotype was counted many times. The chain uses TRBV20-1 and TRBJ2-4; 13 bases align to TRBD2. The germline V gene has CDR1 DFQATT and CDR2 SNEGSKA (reference sequence). The CDR3 consists of 18 residues. V dropped 6 bases and J dropped 0; count of bases not matched to a gene: 11. The CDR3 bases are TGCAGTGCATTCCCCGGGACTAGCGGGATTCTAGCCAAAAACATTCAGTACTTC. It specifies CSAFPGTSGILAKNIQYF.

V gene TRBV30 combines with J gene TRBJ1-3; tentative D call: TRBD1 (5 bases). There are 13 residues in the CDR3. Germline assignment: CDR1 GTSNPN and CDR2 SVGIG (reference sequence). The V end was cut by 4 bases, the J end by 4 bases, with 11 bases between. The CDR3 sequence: CAWKVQGGNTIYF. The CDR3 DNA is TGTGCCTGGAAGGTGCAGGGAGGAAACACCATATATTTT.

This clonotype has ten or more counts. The V and J genes are TRBV12-3 or TRBV12-4 and TRBJ2-5; TRBD2 agrees at 11 bases. V trimming: 0 bases; J trimming: 5 bases; junction bases outside the gene matches: 11. CDR3 size: 18 residues. CDR3 coding DNA: TGTGCCAGCAGTTTAGCGTCGGGTAGCGGGGGGGCTCGGGAGACCCAGTACTTC. Its protein product is CASSLASGSGGARETQYF.

The rearrangement joins TRBV12-3 or TRBV12-4 to TRBJ2-3; 9 positions agree with TRBD2. The CDR3 covers 15 residues. J was trimmed by 4 bases and V by 5 bases; bases with no gene match: 7. The CDR3 DNA sequence: TGTGCCAGCAGTCCCGGGGCGGGAGGGTCAGATACGCAGTATTTT. Translation: CASSPGAGGSDTQYF.

This clonotype was observed at least ten times. The chain uses TRBV9 and TRBJ1-4; perhaps TRBD1 as D (5 bases). Trimming pared 3 bases from V and 4 bases from J, leaving 10 bases between. The CDR3 totals 14 residues. Per germline, CDR1 SGDLS and CDR2 YYNGEE. Written as DNA, the CDR3 is TGTGCCAGCAGCGCCGGGACGGATAATGAAAAACTGTTTTTT. It encodes CASSAGTDNEKLFF.

This sequence joins TRBV20-1 and TRBJ2-7, with D perhaps TRBD1 (5 bases). CDR3 length: 13 amino acids. V lost 3 bases and J 2 bases, leaving 11 bases between the germline ends. CDR1 is DFQATT and CDR2 is SNEGSKA in the germline V gene (reference sequence). CDR3 sequence: CSARRQPTYEQYF. For the CDR3, the DNA is TGCAGTGCTAGGCGACAGCCTACCTACGAGCAGTACTTC.

The chain uses TRBV20-1 and TRBJ2-7; D is unclear. CDR3 length equals 15 residues. Deletions cut 0 bases from V and 0 bases from J, with 12 bases between. Germline assignment: CDR1 DFQATT and CDR2 SNEGSKA (reference sequence). The CDR3 nucleotides are TGCAGTGCTAGAGATCCCAGGCTGGGCTCCTACGAGCAGTACTTC. It codes for CSARDPRLGSYEQYF.

The chain uses TRBV20-1 and TRBJ2-6; perhaps TRBD2 as D (5 bases). The CDR3 is made up of 13 amino acids. Germline V gene data show CDR1 as DFQATT and CDR2 as SNEGSKA (reference sequence). Trimming took 7 bases from V and 1 from J, leaving 8 bases between them. The CDR3 here is CSGRVSGANVLTF. CDR3 DNA sequence: TGCAGTGGGCGGGTGTCTGGGGCCAACGTCCTGACTTTC.

This clonotype was found a few times. V and J are TRBV20-1 and TRBJ1-3; D uncertain. Germline-derived CDR1 and CDR2 are DFQATT and SNEGSKA (reference sequence). Trimming left V 6 bases short and J 0 bases short, with 12 bases between. CDR3 length: 14 amino acids. The CDR3, as DNA: TGCAGTGCCAGCCGCGACTCCTCTGGAAACACCATATATTTT. This codes for CSASRDSSGNTIYF.

The gene calls are TRBV18 and TRBJ2-2, with D uncertain. The CDR3 spans 13 residues. V dropped 7 bases and J dropped 1 base, with 7 bases sitting between them. Germline CDR1 and CDR2: KGHSH and LQKENI. In DNA, the CDR3 is TGTGCCAGCTTAAAAGGGAACACCGGGGAGCTGTTTTTT. It encodes CASLKGNTGELFF.

DNA for the CDR3: TGTGCCAGCAGCTTGGTCGGGATGAGTATGCGTGAGCAGTTCTTC. The encoded protein is CASSLVGMSMREQFF. The chain recombines TRBV7-2 with TRBJ2-1, with D possibly matching TRBD2 (5 bases). Germline V gene sequence: CDR1 SGHTA, CDR2 FQGNSA. Trimming left V 3 bases short and J 9 bases short, with 18 bases between. The CDR3 has 15 amino acids.

This clonotype was observed many times. The CDR3 DNA reads as TGTGCCAGCAGTCCCGGACAGAATCTCTATGGCTACACCTTC. Its translation is CASSPGQNLYGYTF. The V and J genes are TRBV14 and TRBJ1-2; TRBD1 might be the D (6 bases). With 6 bases removed from V and 4 bases from J, the gap between germline ends came to 15 bases. CDR3 length equals 14 residues. From germline, CDR1 is SGHDN and CDR2 FVKESK.

This clonotype was observed a handful of times. The chain uses TRBV5-8 and TRBJ2-2, with D tentatively TRBD1 (6 bases). Trimming removed 6 bases at V and 1 base at J, with 16 bases between. This CDR3 is 16 amino acids long. CDR1 and CDR2 (germline): SGHTS, YDEGEE. The CDR3 bases are TGTGCCAGCAACATTCACAGGGATCAGAACACCGGGGAGCTGTTTTTT. Translation gives CASNIHRDQNTGELFF.

This clonotype was observed a handful of times. The J gene is TRBJ2-5, the V gene TRBV6-6; D gene unclear. Germline V CDR1 and CDR2: MNHNY, SVGAGI (reference sequence). The CDR3 contains 14 residues. V shed 2 bases and J shed 1 base, with 8 bases lying between them. This CDR3 is CASSYPDGQETQYF. Here the CDR3 DNA reads TGTGCCAGCAGTTACCCGGACGGCCAAGAGACCCAGTACTTC.

The V and J genes are TRBV28 and TRBJ2-7, with a tentative D call TRBD2 (5 bases). V was shortened by 5 bases and J by 4 bases, with 21 bases between the two germline ends. This CDR3 spans 16 amino acids. The germline V gene encodes CDR1 MDHEN and CDR2 SYDVKM. In nucleotides, the CDR3 is TGTGCCAGCAGTATTCCCCTCCCGGGGAATTCTTACGAGCAGTACTTC. Encoded protein: CASSIPLPGNSYEQYF.

The genes are TRBV30 and TRBJ2-1; D unclear. CDR3 length equals 14 residues. V lost 2 bases and J 7 bases, leaving 15 bases between the germline ends. Germline V lookup: CDR1 GTSNPN, CDR2 SVGIG (reference sequence). Here the CDR3 reads CAWSSPQRSNEQFF. The CDR3 DNA reads as TGTGCCTGGAGTTCTCCCCAAAGGTCGAATGAGCAGTTCTTC.

This clonotype was counted a few times. The V gene is TRBV25-1, the J gene TRBJ1-4, with D unclear. The V end was cut by 5 bases, the J end by 8 bases, with 15 bases between. The CDR3 extends over 14 amino acids. Germline CDR1 reads MGHDK; CDR2 reads SYGVNS. The chain's CDR3 is CASSWDAKREKLFF. Written as DNA, the CDR3 is TGTGCCAGCAGTTGGGATGCTAAAAGGGAAAAACTGTTTTTT.